The 22 T cell receptor beta chains given below trace back to one sample, sequenced in a study of response to subunit inactivated influenza vaccine. TCRdb ran MiXCR on the RT-PCR reads and lists one entry per CDR3 protein. The table records around 480,000 distinct CDR3 sequences, over 9.5% of them present only once. The starting material was PBMCs from blood, obtained 35 to 45 days after vaccination. The receptors here all came from a man aged 50 to 59 who received an inactivated influenza vaccine.

This clonotype appeared many times. This chain uses TRBV12-3 or TRBV12-4 with TRBJ2-2; 9 nucleotides align to TRBD1. V shed 8 bases, J shed 4 bases, and the junction held 5 bases outside the gene matches. The CDR3 length is 14 residues. Here the CDR3 reads CASATGGFTGELFF. CDR3 in DNA: TGTGCCAGCGCGACAGGGGGGTTCACCGGGGAGCTGTTTTTT.

This clonotype showed up just a few times. The chain links TRBV19 to TRBJ1-1; D ambiguous. CDR1 LNHDA and CDR2 SQIVND come from the germline V gene (reference sequence). This CDR3 region has 15 residues. The V end lost 3 bases, the J end lost 1 base, and 12 bases lay between the germline ends. This chain's CDR3 is CASSIGRNGNTEAFF. The CDR3 coding sequence is TGTGCCAGTAGTATCGGTAGGAACGGGAACACTGAAGCTTTCTTT.

This clonotype showed up just a few times. This rearrangement joins TRBV18 to TRBJ2-3; D gene ambiguous. The V end was cut by 3 bases, the J end by 11 bases, with 15 bases between. Germline V gives CDR1 KGHSH, CDR2 LQKENI. The CDR3 is 13 amino acids. The CDR3 is CASSPKDRSKQYF. The DNA for the CDR3 is TGTGCCAGCTCACCGAAGGACCGTTCGAAGCAGTATTTT.

Only a few counts were recorded for this clonotype. This sequence joins TRBV4-1 and TRBJ2-3; 8 bases agree with TRBD1. The CDR3 has 17 residues. Germline CDR1 reads MGHRA; CDR2 reads YSYEKL. V shed 4 bases and J 5 bases; nucleotides not matched to a gene: 14. The CDR3 here is CASSRSETGAPGDTQYF. For the CDR3, the DNA is TGCGCCAGCAGCCGGTCTGAGACAGGGGCTCCCGGAGATACGCAGTATTTT.

The chain joins TRBV20-1 to TRBJ2-3; 13 bases align to TRBD2. Unmatched junction bases numbered 6, after V lost 2 bases and J lost 7 bases. Per the germline V gene, CDR1 is DFQATT and CDR2 is SNEGSKA (reference sequence). CDR3 length equals 15 residues. The CDR3, as DNA: TGCAGTGCTAGAAGTGGGACTAGCGGGACCTATACGCAGTATTTT. It is translated as CSARSGTSGTYTQYF.

The rearrangement uses TRBV7-8 and TRBJ1-2; no clear D gene. The germline CDR1 and CDR2 sequences are SGHVS and FQNEAQ. This CDR3 contains 15 residues. Trimming cost V 10 bases and J 1 base, with 19 bases left between them. DNA of the CDR3: TGTGCCATGAGCCCTGGGATCCTCTGTAACTATGGCTACACCTTC. Its translation: CAMSPGILCNYGYTF.

V gene TRBV9 combines with J gene TRBJ2-1; TRBD1 matches 8 bases. Germline CDR1 is SGDLS and CDR2 is YYNGEE. The CDR3 extends over 16 amino acids. The V segment lost 0 bases and the J segment 9 bases; nucleotides outside the gene matches: 11. In nucleotides, the CDR3 is TGTGCCAGCAGCGTAGGAAGGACAGGGTGGGGATCTGAGCAGTTCTTC. Its protein is CASSVGRTGWGSEQFF.

This chain links TRBV6-2 or TRBV6-3 with TRBJ2-7; D might be TRBD1 (8 bases). CDR1 is MNHEY and CDR2 is SVGEGT in the germline V gene. The ends were cut back, 2 bases at V and 3 bases at J, with 20 bases in the middle. The CDR3 extends over 17 amino acids. DNA for the CDR3: TGTGCCAGCAGTTACAAGAGACAGGGGAGCGGGGACTACGAGCAGTACTTC. Its translation: CASSYKRQGSGDYEQYF.

This clonotype was found many times. This CDR3 reads CASSSRGNTGELFF. The CDR3 region has the DNA TGCGCCAGCAGTTCGCGGGGGAACACCGGGGAGCTGTTTTTT. The V gene is TRBV10-2, the J gene TRBJ2-2; possible D gene TRBD2, 6 bases. This CDR3 has 14 amino acids. V was cut by 5 bases and J by 1 base, with 8 bases left in between. The germline gives CDR1 WSHSY, CDR2 SAAADI.

This clonotype was detected only a few times. The gene calls are TRBV24-1 and TRBJ2-2; D possibly corresponds to TRBD2 (5 bases). Per germline, CDR1 KGHDR and CDR2 SFDVKD. V lost 9 bases and J lost 8, with 12 bases in between. The CDR3 length is 12 residues. CDR3 loop: CATEGLGGELFF. The CDR3 nucleotides read TGTGCCACCGAGGGATTAGGGGGGGAGCTGTTTTTT.

The chain carries TRBV10-3 and TRBJ2-7; 7 bases line up with TRBD2. The CDR3 loop spans 13 amino acids. The germline CDR1 and CDR2 sequences are ENHRY and SYGVKD. V trimming: 4 bases; J trimming: 1 base; junction bases outside the gene matches: 1. CDR3 in amino acids: CAISARESYEQYF. The CDR3 nucleotides are TGTGCCATCAGTGCGCGGGAGTCCTACGAGCAGTACTTC.

This clonotype was seen more than once but under ten times. The chain combines TRBV4-3 with TRBJ2-1; D not resolved. Germline-derived CDR1 and CDR2 are LGHNA and YSLEER. This CDR3 has 15 amino acids. V was pared by 3 bases and J by 0 bases, with 9 bases between. The CDR3 region is CASSQNSYSYNEQFF. CDR3 sequence (DNA): TGCGCCAGCAGCCAGAACAGCTACTCCTACAATGAGCAGTTCTTC.

The chain recombines TRBV11-2 with TRBJ2-7; 8 bases line up with TRBD2. Looked up from germline, CDR1 is SGHAT and CDR2 is FQNNGV. Trimming cost V 5 bases and J 6 bases; bases outside gene matches: 9. The CDR3 covers 14 residues. The CDR3 DNA is TGTGCCAGCAGCCCAGGTAGCGGGATGGGCGAGCAGTACTTC. The encoded protein is CASSPGSGMGEQYF. Filled out from reference TRBV11-2 and TRBJ2-7, the complete variable domain reads EAGVAQSPRYKIIEKRQSVAFWCNPISGHATLYWYQQILGQGPKLLIQFQNNGVVDDSQLPKDRFSAERLKGVDSTLKIQPAKLEDSAVYLCASSPGSGMGEQYFGPGTRLTVT.

This clonotype has a count of ten or more. The chain employs TRBV7-2 and TRBJ2-3, with D perhaps matching TRBD2 (5 bases). The CDR3 totals 15 residues. Trimming stripped 1 base from V and 2 bases from J, with 10 bases between. Germline assignment: CDR1 SGHTA and CDR2 FQGNSA. The CDR3 region is CASSLGEYYTDTQYF. In DNA form, the CDR3 reads TGTGCCAGCAGCTTAGGGGAGTACTACACAGATACGCAGTATTTT.

The chain has TRBV4-3 and TRBJ1-3; possible D gene TRBD1, 5 bases. The germline V gene has CDR1 LGHNA and CDR2 YSLEER. The CDR3 extends over 13 amino acids. V was cut by 0 bases and J by 10 bases, with 10 bases left in between. The CDR3 nucleotides read TGCGCCAGCAGCCAAGATGGGGGGGGAACCATATATTTT. Its protein is CASSQDGGGTIYF.

This clonotype was counted a few times. DNA of the CDR3: TGCGCCAGCAGCGACAGAACCACAGATACGCAGTATTTT. It yields the protein CASSDRTTDTQYF. V is TRBV5-1 and J is TRBJ2-3; D may be TRBD1 (5 bases). The V and J ends lost 4 bases and 2 bases respectively, with 8 bases between them. Germline assignment: CDR1 SGHRS and CDR2 YFSETQ. The CDR3 is 13 amino acids.

V gene TRBV7-2 combines with J gene TRBJ2-5; D remains ambiguous. The CDR3 sequence is 14 residues long. Trimming stripped 6 bases from V and 4 bases from J, with 15 bases between. Germline V gene sequence: CDR1 SGHTA, CDR2 FQGNSA. CDR3 bases: TGTGCCAGCAGGCGAACGGGCCCCGGAGAGACCCAGTACTTC. This sequence encodes CASRRTGPGETQYF. Drawing the rest from reference TRBV7-2 and TRBJ2-5, the complete variable domain is GAGVSQSPSNKVTEKGKDVELRCDPISGHTALYWYRQSLGQGLEFLIYFQGNSAPDKSGLPSDRFSAERTGGSVSTLTIQRTQQEDSAVYLCASRRTGPGETQYFGPGTRLLVL.

A few counts support this clonotype. The V and J genes are TRBV20-1 and TRBJ1-4, with D uncertain. Germline V gene data show CDR1 as DFQATT and CDR2 as SNEGSKA (reference sequence). V was trimmed by 1 base and J by 8 bases, leaving 17 bases between them. CDR3 size: 15 residues. The CDR3 is CSARAQAPTEEKLFF. In DNA form, the CDR3 reads TGCAGTGCTAGAGCCCAGGCACCCACCGAGGAAAAACTGTTTTTT.

This chain connects TRBV20-1 to TRBJ2-1; D is possibly TRBD1 or TRBD2 (5 bases each). The germline gives CDR1 DFQATT, CDR2 SNEGSKA (reference sequence). Trimming left V 3 bases short and J 1 base short, with 16 bases between. The CDR3 is 16 residues long. The CDR3 here is CSASGTTGRSYNEQFF. CDR3 bases: TGCAGTGCTAGCGGGACCACCGGACGGTCCTACAATGAGCAGTTCTTC.

This clonotype has a handful of counts. V usage is TRBV6-2 or TRBV6-3 and J usage is TRBJ2-1; 8 nucleotides match TRBD2. The germline V gene has CDR1 MNHEY and CDR2 SVGEGT. With 0 bases clipped from V and 7 bases from J, the junction kept 5 bases outside the gene matches. The CDR3 loop spans 15 amino acids. As DNA, the CDR3 is TGTGCCAGCAGTTACTCCGGGGGGGCTATAAATGAGCAGTTCTTC. This translates into CASSYSGGAINEQFF.

This clonotype occurred a few times. The J gene is TRBJ1-1, the V gene TRBV7-2; 9 bases are shared with TRBD1. The CDR3 is 15 residues long. Germline CDR1 and CDR2: SGHTA and FQGNSA. V lost 2 bases and J lost 6; bases outside the gene matches: 7. Written as DNA, the CDR3 is TGTGCCAGCAGCTTACGACAGGGGGGGAGCGCTGAAGCTTTCTTT. Amino acid sequence: CASSLRQGGSAEAFF.

The V call is TRBV7-3, the J call TRBJ2-1; the match to TRBD2 covers 7 bases. The CDR3 totals 15 residues. Trimming removed 2 bases from V and 1 base from J; junction bases left unmatched: 2. Germline V CDR1 and CDR2: SGHTA, FQGTGA. CDR3 sequence: CASSLLAVSYNEQFF. The CDR3 coding sequence is TGTGCCAGCAGCTTACTAGCGGTGTCCTACAATGAGCAGTTCTTC.